Listed below are T cell receptor beta chains from one sample, sequenced in a study of Ad26.COV2.S vaccination and SARS-CoV-2 variants. The protocol was immunoSEQ multiplex PCR, while the TCRdb copy is restricted to in-frame clones and leaves out a portion. The sample has roughly 700,000 clones; roughly nine tenths are singletons. The source was peripheral blood, collected in a trial of Ad26.COV2.S vaccine versus placebo. Receptors were obtained from a person between 18 and 60 years old who received the Ad26.COV2.S COVID-19 vaccine or a placebo. Each CDR3 is given without its conserved first and last residue. The order of the fields is CDR3 protein, J gene, V gene, CDR3 length.

cdr3_aa: ASSIGLGREETQY; j_call: TRBJ2-5; v_call: TRBV19; cdr3_length: 13
cdr3_aa: ASMKDSGANVLT; j_call: TRBJ2-6; v_call: TRBV5-1; cdr3_length: 12
cdr3_aa: ASSSGWGNQPQH; j_call: TRBJ1-5; v_call: TRBV7-8; cdr3_length: 12
cdr3_aa: ASSLNRIPDTQY; j_call: TRBJ2-3; v_call: TRBV5-1; cdr3_length: 12
cdr3_aa: ASRGSLAETQY; j_call: TRBJ2-5; v_call: TRBV19; cdr3_length: 11
cdr3_aa: ASSLAGNNSPLH; j_call: TRBJ1-6; v_call: TRBV6-6; cdr3_length: 12
cdr3_aa: ATSEGTDSGELF; j_call: TRBJ2-2; v_call: TRBV24-1; cdr3_length: 12
cdr3_aa: ASSEGRPPTEAF; j_call: TRBJ1-1; v_call: TRBV2; cdr3_length: 12
cdr3_aa: ASAPGLAGRPDNEQF; j_call: TRBJ2-1; v_call: TRBV27; cdr3_length: 15
cdr3_aa: ASSLDGGGVARVDEQF; j_call: TRBJ2-1; v_call: TRBV5-1; cdr3_length: 16
cdr3_aa: ATTVPLNSPLH; j_call: TRBJ1-6; v_call: TRBV30; cdr3_length: 11
cdr3_aa: ASSVDPDRKNTGELF; j_call: TRBJ2-2; v_call: TRBV9; cdr3_length: 15
cdr3_aa: ASSRGAQDSGNTIY; j_call: TRBJ1-3; v_call: TRBV4-3; cdr3_length: 14
cdr3_aa: AWSDEGAWNSPLH; j_call: TRBJ1-6; v_call: TRBV30; cdr3_length: 13
cdr3_aa: ASSLQAGVRNEQF; j_call: TRBJ2-1; v_call: TRBV3-1/TRBV3-2; cdr3_length: 13
cdr3_aa: ATKTGYEQY; j_call: TRBJ2-7; v_call: TRBV6-5; cdr3_length: 9
cdr3_aa: ASSYSGAQLAGGSYNEQF; j_call: TRBJ2-1; v_call: TRBV6-2/TRBV6-3; cdr3_length: 18
cdr3_aa: ASSGGTSGRTSSYEQY; j_call: TRBJ2-7; v_call: TRBV5-1; cdr3_length: 16
cdr3_aa: ASGWYTEAF; j_call: TRBJ1-1; v_call: TRBV30; cdr3_length: 9
cdr3_aa: ASSQGWGTDYGYT; j_call: TRBJ1-2; v_call: TRBV4-2; cdr3_length: 13
cdr3_aa: ASSQGVGTEAF; j_call: TRBJ1-1; v_call: TRBV4-2; cdr3_length: 11
cdr3_aa: ASSLGSRLDTDTQY; j_call: TRBJ2-3; v_call: TRBV27; cdr3_length: 14
cdr3_aa: ASGPGTGDAVNTGELF; j_call: TRBJ2-2; v_call: TRBV19; cdr3_length: 16
cdr3_aa: ASSSLGYGYT; j_call: TRBJ1-2; v_call: TRBV12-3/TRBV12-4; cdr3_length: 10
cdr3_aa: ASSPDFPSSYEQY; j_call: TRBJ2-7; v_call: TRBV27; cdr3_length: 13
cdr3_aa: ASSLEVGQPQH; j_call: TRBJ1-5; v_call: TRBV5-1; cdr3_length: 11
cdr3_aa: ASSFQGGWEKLF; j_call: TRBJ1-4; v_call: TRBV5-1; cdr3_length: 12
cdr3_aa: ASSDPGQGGNQPQH; j_call: TRBJ1-5; v_call: TRBV2; cdr3_length: 14
cdr3_aa: ASSLQSPNQPQH; j_call: TRBJ1-5; v_call: TRBV5-6; cdr3_length: 12
cdr3_aa: ASSLTGSSGNTIY; j_call: TRBJ1-3; v_call: TRBV3-1/TRBV3-2; cdr3_length: 13
cdr3_aa: ASSVQAAGDPGELF; j_call: TRBJ2-2; v_call: TRBV9; cdr3_length: 14
cdr3_aa: ASSQGLAGGQF; j_call: TRBJ2-1; v_call: TRBV3-1/TRBV3-2; cdr3_length: 11
cdr3_aa: ATSITDTQY; j_call: TRBJ2-3; v_call: TRBV24-1; cdr3_length: 9
cdr3_aa: ASSNNEQF; j_call: TRBJ2-1; v_call: TRBV12-3/TRBV12-4; cdr3_length: 8
cdr3_aa: ASSLGTGGLYSNQPQH; j_call: TRBJ1-5; v_call: TRBV7-9; cdr3_length: 16
cdr3_aa: ASSYSGDSSGNTIY; j_call: TRBJ1-3; v_call: TRBV6-5; cdr3_length: 14
cdr3_aa: ATSDKLDRVVYGYT; j_call: TRBJ1-2; v_call: TRBV24-1; cdr3_length: 14
cdr3_aa: ASSQDKLSYEQY; j_call: TRBJ2-7; v_call: TRBV4-3; cdr3_length: 12
cdr3_aa: ASSPPGGAPDTQY; j_call: TRBJ2-3; v_call: TRBV18; cdr3_length: 13
cdr3_aa: ASSFPGTREGETQY; j_call: TRBJ2-5; v_call: TRBV5-6; cdr3_length: 14
cdr3_aa: ASSLQNYGYT; j_call: TRBJ1-2; v_call: TRBV18; cdr3_length: 10
cdr3_aa: ASSPRVLGGPYEQY; j_call: TRBJ2-7; v_call: TRBV7-9; cdr3_length: 14
cdr3_aa: ASRIAGINTGELF; j_call: TRBJ2-2; v_call: TRBV19; cdr3_length: 13
cdr3_aa: ASSLAGYQPQH; j_call: TRBJ1-5; v_call: TRBV5-1; cdr3_length: 11
cdr3_aa: ASSLLGLGGETQY; j_call: TRBJ2-5; v_call: TRBV11-1; cdr3_length: 13
cdr3_aa: ASREGFGQNTGELF; j_call: TRBJ2-2; v_call: TRBV11-3; cdr3_length: 14
cdr3_aa: ASSLRDNYGYT; j_call: TRBJ1-2; v_call: TRBV7-9; cdr3_length: 11
cdr3_aa: ATAASGGDNEQF; j_call: TRBJ2-1; v_call: TRBV15; cdr3_length: 12
cdr3_aa: ASSIGTGLAQPQH; j_call: TRBJ1-5; v_call: TRBV19; cdr3_length: 13
cdr3_aa: AWGSYNEKLF; j_call: TRBJ1-4; v_call: TRBV30; cdr3_length: 10
cdr3_aa: ASSLEEARDIRHYGYT; j_call: TRBJ1-2; v_call: TRBV5-5; cdr3_length: 16
cdr3_aa: ASSTHARSDTGELF; j_call: TRBJ2-2; v_call: TRBV4-3; cdr3_length: 14
cdr3_aa: ASSPPGMPYEQY; j_call: TRBJ2-7; v_call: TRBV18; cdr3_length: 12
cdr3_aa: ASSRRGEDNEQF; j_call: TRBJ2-1; v_call: TRBV11-3; cdr3_length: 12
cdr3_aa: ASSRVGGSDAANTQY; j_call: TRBJ2-3; v_call: TRBV5-1; cdr3_length: 15
cdr3_aa: ASSYGQGDQPQH; j_call: TRBJ1-5; v_call: TRBV6-2/TRBV6-3; cdr3_length: 12
cdr3_aa: ASSQDQAGGPYEQY; j_call: TRBJ2-7; v_call: TRBV3-1/TRBV3-2; cdr3_length: 14
cdr3_aa: ASSSETSGRVTQY; j_call: TRBJ2-5; v_call: TRBV5-4; cdr3_length: 13
cdr3_aa: ASSLVTEAF; j_call: TRBJ1-1; v_call: TRBV7-2; cdr3_length: 9